A selection of T cell receptor beta chains follows, all from one sample in a study of CD8 T cells in ankylosing spondylitis. From the 5' RACE reads, TCRdb called clonotypes with MiXCR, one entry per CDR3 protein. The sample has hundreds of thousands of distinct CDR3 sequences, over 9.5% seen once. The sequenced sample was blood, either unsorted or a sorted T cell fraction (not recorded which). These receptors all stem from a male donor with ankylosing spondylitis. Each CDR3 is given with its conserved first and last residue. Fields, in order: D gene, clone size, V gene, J gene, CDR3 DNA, CDR3 protein. D genes are given only for firm matches. Size is stated for part of the rows, as once, few or many counts, or as a class when the clone is expanded.

d_call: -; clone_size: -; v_call: TRBV11-2; j_call: TRBJ1-6; cdr3_nt: TGTGCCAGCAGCCCGAAAGGGTCCTCGGAATCACCCCTCCACTTT; cdr3_aa: CASSPKGSSESPLHF
d_call: TRBD2; clone_size: few; v_call: TRBV9; j_call: TRBJ2-1; cdr3_nt: TGTGCCAGCAGCCCCCGGACTACCCGGGAGGATGAGCAGTTCTTC; cdr3_aa: CASSPRTTREDEQFF
d_call: -; clone_size: many; v_call: TRBV12-3/TRBV12-4; j_call: TRBJ1-3; cdr3_nt: TGTGCCAGCAGGTCCCTGGGTTTTGGAAACACCATATATTTT; cdr3_aa: CASRSLGFGNTIYF
d_call: TRBD2; clone_size: -; v_call: TRBV5-1; j_call: TRBJ2-3; cdr3_nt: TGCGCCAGCAGCTTGGGACTAGCGGGAGGGCCCCCCACAGATACGCAGTATTTT; cdr3_aa: CASSLGLAGGPPTDTQYF
d_call: -; clone_size: few; v_call: TRBV7-2; j_call: TRBJ2-5; cdr3_nt: TGTGCCAGCAGCCCGAGGCCCAGCGAGACCCAGTACTTC; cdr3_aa: CASSPRPSETQYF
d_call: -; clone_size: few; v_call: TRBV24-1; j_call: TRBJ1-2; cdr3_nt: TGTGCCACCAGTGATTATCGGGGTTTCCTCACCTTC; cdr3_aa: CATSDYRGFLTF
d_call: -; clone_size: -; v_call: TRBV12-3/TRBV12-4; j_call: TRBJ2-5; cdr3_nt: TGTGCCAGCAGTATTTCGGGGGCTCCCCAAGAGACCCAGTACTTC; cdr3_aa: CASSISGAPQETQYF
d_call: -; clone_size: few; v_call: TRBV7-2; j_call: TRBJ2-3; cdr3_nt: TGTGCCAGCAGCTTAAATCCTAGTTCACTGTATTTT; cdr3_aa: CASSLNPSSLYF
d_call: -; clone_size: many; v_call: TRBV5-1; j_call: TRBJ2-1; cdr3_nt: TGCGCCAGCAGCTTGGAAAACCGGGTCTACAATGAGCAGTTCTTC; cdr3_aa: CASSLENRVYNEQFF
d_call: -; clone_size: few; v_call: TRBV2; j_call: TRBJ2-7; cdr3_nt: TGTGCCAGCAGTGACCGGGACGGATCCTCCTACGAGCAGTACTTC; cdr3_aa: CASSDRDGSSYEQYF
d_call: TRBD2; clone_size: few; v_call: TRBV20-1; j_call: TRBJ2-1; cdr3_nt: TGCAGTGCTCCTCGGCTAGCGGGAGAACCATCCAATGAGCAGTTCTTC; cdr3_aa: CSAPRLAGEPSNEQFF
d_call: TRBD1; clone_size: few; v_call: TRBV2; j_call: TRBJ1-5; cdr3_nt: TGTGCCAGCAGTGAAAGGGGACAGAATAGCAATCAGCCCCAGCATTTT; cdr3_aa: CASSERGQNSNQPQHF
d_call: -; clone_size: few; v_call: TRBV6-2/TRBV6-3; j_call: TRBJ2-2; cdr3_nt: TGTGCCAGCAGTCGACCTAGCCGAACTCAGGTCGGGGAGCTGTTTTTT; cdr3_aa: CASSRPSRTQVGELFF
d_call: -; clone_size: -; v_call: TRBV5-1; j_call: TRBJ2-5; cdr3_nt: TGCGCCAGCAGCGAGGGGACCCAAGAGACCCAGTACTTC; cdr3_aa: CASSEGTQETQYF
d_call: -; clone_size: few; v_call: TRBV7-2; j_call: TRBJ1-4; cdr3_nt: TGTGCCAGCAGCTTAGCGGTTGATAATGAAAAACTGTTTTTT; cdr3_aa: CASSLAVDNEKLFF
d_call: TRBD2; clone_size: -; v_call: TRBV20-1; j_call: TRBJ2-7; cdr3_nt: TGCAGTGCTAGACGGGATGGGGGGGACGAGCAGTACTTC; cdr3_aa: CSARRDGGDEQYF
d_call: TRBD2; clone_size: few; v_call: TRBV29-1; j_call: TRBJ2-7; cdr3_nt: TGCAGCGTTGAAGGACTAGCGGACTACGAGCAGTACTTC; cdr3_aa: CSVEGLADYEQYF
d_call: TRBD1; clone_size: many; v_call: TRBV7-2; j_call: TRBJ2-5; cdr3_nt: TGTGCCAGCAGCTTACGTCCCAGGGGGCGCGGGGAGACCCAGTACTTC; cdr3_aa: CASSLRPRGRGETQYF
d_call: -; clone_size: -; v_call: TRBV18; j_call: TRBJ2-5; cdr3_nt: TGTGCCAGCTCACCACTAAGCCGGGGTGGAGAGACCCAGTACTTC; cdr3_aa: CASSPLSRGGETQYF
d_call: -; clone_size: few; v_call: TRBV10-1; j_call: TRBJ1-2; cdr3_nt: TGCGCCAGCAGTCCTAGGCGGTACGGCGGCTACACCTTC; cdr3_aa: CASSPRRYGGYTF
d_call: TRBD2; clone_size: few; v_call: TRBV9; j_call: TRBJ2-7; cdr3_nt: TGTGCCAGCAGCGTAAGCGGGGGTAGCTCCTACGAGCAGTACTTC; cdr3_aa: CASSVSGGSSYEQYF
d_call: TRBD1; clone_size: few; v_call: TRBV12-3/TRBV12-4; j_call: TRBJ2-7; cdr3_nt: TGTGCCAGCAGTTACAGGACAGGGGTCGTCGGCGAGCAGTACTTC; cdr3_aa: CASSYRTGVVGEQYF
d_call: TRBD2; clone_size: -; v_call: TRBV28; j_call: TRBJ2-7; cdr3_nt: TGTGCCAGCAGCCCCTGGCTAGCGGAGGACTACGAGCAGTACTTC; cdr3_aa: CASSPWLAEDYEQYF
d_call: TRBD2; clone_size: -; v_call: TRBV20-1; j_call: TRBJ2-1; cdr3_nt: TGCAGTGCCAAAAAGGGTGGCGGGGGGGCTGGCAATGAGCAGTTCTTC; cdr3_aa: CSAKKGGGGAGNEQFF
d_call: -; clone_size: -; v_call: TRBV6-4; j_call: TRBJ2-2; cdr3_nt: TGTGCCAGCAGGGCCACAGGGAACACCGGGGAGCTGTTTTTT; cdr3_aa: CASRATGNTGELFF
d_call: -; clone_size: many; v_call: TRBV20-1; j_call: TRBJ2-3; cdr3_nt: TGCAGTGCCATCGGGACCTCCAGGTCGGGGACAGATACGCAGTATTTT; cdr3_aa: CSAIGTSRSGTDTQYF
d_call: -; clone_size: -; v_call: TRBV4-2; j_call: TRBJ2-6; cdr3_nt: TGTGCCAGCAGCCAAGAACCATCTGTAGGTGGGGCCAACGTCCTGACTTTC; cdr3_aa: CASSQEPSVGGANVLTF
d_call: -; clone_size: few; v_call: TRBV28; j_call: TRBJ1-1; cdr3_nt: TGTGCCAGCAGACCCGGGACAAGACTCATGAACACTGAAGCTTTCTTT; cdr3_aa: CASRPGTRLMNTEAFF
d_call: -; clone_size: -; v_call: TRBV20-1; j_call: TRBJ2-1; cdr3_nt: TGCAGTGCTGTCGACCCTCAGGTTGCCTACAATGAGCAGTTCTTC; cdr3_aa: CSAVDPQVAYNEQFF
d_call: -; clone_size: -; v_call: TRBV20-1; j_call: TRBJ2-3; cdr3_nt: TGCAGTGCTAGCGAAGCAGATACGCAGTATTTT; cdr3_aa: CSASEADTQYF
d_call: -; clone_size: -; v_call: TRBV20-1; j_call: TRBJ2-7; cdr3_nt: TGCAGTGCTACGGACGGCTACGAGCAGTACTTC; cdr3_aa: CSATDGYEQYF
d_call: -; clone_size: many; v_call: TRBV9; j_call: TRBJ1-1; cdr3_nt: TGTGCCAGCAGCCCCCACCCTGCGGACACTGAAGCTTTCTTT; cdr3_aa: CASSPHPADTEAFF
d_call: -; clone_size: -; v_call: TRBV10-3; j_call: TRBJ2-5; cdr3_nt: TGTGCCATCAGTGATTCAGGGGAGGAGACCCAGTACTTC; cdr3_aa: CAISDSGEETQYF
d_call: TRBD2; clone_size: many; v_call: TRBV20-1; j_call: TRBJ2-7; cdr3_nt: TGCAGTGCTAAGCGGGACTACGAGCAGTACTTC; cdr3_aa: CSAKRDYEQYF
d_call: -; clone_size: -; v_call: TRBV4-3; j_call: TRBJ2-3; cdr3_nt: TGCGCCAGCAGCCGTGGGTTAACAGATACGCAGTATTTT; cdr3_aa: CASSRGLTDTQYF
d_call: TRBD1; clone_size: few; v_call: TRBV20-1; j_call: TRBJ1-1; cdr3_nt: TGCAGTGCTAGGCCCCCGGACAGGTTGCGCAATGAAGCTTTCTTT; cdr3_aa: CSARPPDRLRNEAFF
d_call: -; clone_size: few; v_call: TRBV10-3; j_call: TRBJ1-1; cdr3_nt: TGTGCCATCAGTGATCTAGGGGACGGGGACACTGAAGCTTTCTTT; cdr3_aa: CAISDLGDGDTEAFF
d_call: -; clone_size: -; v_call: TRBV5-6; j_call: TRBJ2-7; cdr3_nt: TGTGCCAGCAGCTTGTACACCTACGAGCAGTACTTC; cdr3_aa: CASSLYTYEQYF
d_call: -; clone_size: few; v_call: TRBV20-1; j_call: TRBJ2-1; cdr3_nt: TGCAGTGCACAAACCGGGCCCTTGAGTGATGAGCAGTTCTTC; cdr3_aa: CSAQTGPLSDEQFF
d_call: TRBD2; clone_size: many; v_call: TRBV7-8; j_call: TRBJ2-3; cdr3_nt: TGTGCCAGCAGCTCCGGACTAGCGGGAATGAGGGATACGCAGTATTTT; cdr3_aa: CASSSGLAGMRDTQYF
d_call: -; clone_size: many; v_call: TRBV24-1; j_call: TRBJ2-5; cdr3_nt: TGTGCCACCAGTGACCCTGGGACGGGACAAGAGACCCAGTACTTC; cdr3_aa: CATSDPGTGQETQYF
d_call: -; clone_size: few; v_call: TRBV4-3; j_call: TRBJ1-3; cdr3_nt: TGCGCCAGCAGCCTTCAACAAGGAAACACCATATATTTT; cdr3_aa: CASSLQQGNTIYF
d_call: TRBD2; clone_size: -; v_call: TRBV6-5; j_call: TRBJ2-1; cdr3_nt: TGTGCCAGCAGTTACTCAGGTGCGGGAGGGGGCAATGAGCAGTTCTTC; cdr3_aa: CASSYSGAGGGNEQFF
d_call: TRBD1; clone_size: -; v_call: TRBV20-1; j_call: TRBJ2-3; cdr3_nt: TGCAGTGTGCGGGCAGGGGGATACACAGATACGCAGTATTTT; cdr3_aa: CSVRAGGYTDTQYF
d_call: -; clone_size: -; v_call: TRBV5-1; j_call: TRBJ2-1; cdr3_nt: TGCGCCAGCAGCTTGGGGGCCGAGGGCACGGCGTTCTTC; cdr3_aa: CASSLGAEGTAFF
d_call: -; clone_size: few; v_call: TRBV29-1; j_call: TRBJ2-3; cdr3_nt: TGCAGCTCATTTGGGGACACTACAAGCACAGATACGCAGTATTTT; cdr3_aa: CSSFGDTTSTDTQYF
d_call: TRBD2; clone_size: -; v_call: TRBV20-1; j_call: TRBJ2-7; cdr3_nt: TGCAGTGCTAGAGATATCTCGATGGGGGGTCGGCGGGAGGGCCAATCCTACGAGCAGTACTTC; cdr3_aa: CSARDISMGGRREGQSYEQYF
d_call: -; clone_size: -; v_call: TRBV20-1; j_call: TRBJ1-5; cdr3_nt: TGCAGTGCTTGGACGGATAGCAATCAGCCCCAGCATTTT; cdr3_aa: CSAWTDSNQPQHF